This T cell receptor (beta chain) was recorded in a study of CD8 T cells in ankylosing spondylitis. Germline lookup yields CDR1 SGHRS and CDR2 YFSETQ. The V gene end was trimmed by 4 bases and the J gene end by 7 bases; junction bases not matched to a gene: 4. The CDR3 has 13 residues. The TCR beta libraries were generated through quantitative 5'-RACE incorporating molecular barcodes. TCRdb itself ran the 5' RACE reads through MiXCR, one entry per CDR3 protein. This sample has about 130,000 distinct CDR3 sequences; approximately 13% occur once, and the top ten carry 2.5% to 3%. This clonotype was counted many times. Its antigen is as yet unknown. Study-wide points: Previously reported in reactive arthritis synovial fluid and blood were some of the motif variants. A TCR beta motif of eight highly homologous variants appeared characteristic of ankylosing spondylitis blood. The authors reported significant enrichment of disease-linked clones in matched ankylosing spondylitis synovial fluid.

The clonotype comes from a female donor with ankylosing spondylitis or in good health (not recorded which). The chain employs TRBV5-1 and TRBJ1-2, with TRBD1 identical over 10 bases. Input material: blood, either unsorted or a sorted T cell fraction (not recorded which). The chain's CDR3 is CASSQGQGFGYTF. Here the CDR3 DNA reads TGCGCCAGCAGCCAGGGACAGGGGTTTGGCTACACCTTC.